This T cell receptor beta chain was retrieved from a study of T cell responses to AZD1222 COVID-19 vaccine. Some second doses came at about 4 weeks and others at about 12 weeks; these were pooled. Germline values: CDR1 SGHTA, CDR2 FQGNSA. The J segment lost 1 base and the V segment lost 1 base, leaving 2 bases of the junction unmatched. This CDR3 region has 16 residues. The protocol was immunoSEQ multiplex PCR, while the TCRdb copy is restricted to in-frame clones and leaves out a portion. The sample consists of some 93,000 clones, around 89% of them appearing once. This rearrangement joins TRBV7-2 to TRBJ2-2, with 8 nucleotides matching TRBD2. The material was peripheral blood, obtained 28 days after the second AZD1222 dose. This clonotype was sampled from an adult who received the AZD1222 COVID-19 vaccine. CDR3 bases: TGTGCCAGCAGCTTAGATAGCGGGGTGAACACCGGGGAGCTGTTTTTT. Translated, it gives CASSLDSGVNTGELFF.